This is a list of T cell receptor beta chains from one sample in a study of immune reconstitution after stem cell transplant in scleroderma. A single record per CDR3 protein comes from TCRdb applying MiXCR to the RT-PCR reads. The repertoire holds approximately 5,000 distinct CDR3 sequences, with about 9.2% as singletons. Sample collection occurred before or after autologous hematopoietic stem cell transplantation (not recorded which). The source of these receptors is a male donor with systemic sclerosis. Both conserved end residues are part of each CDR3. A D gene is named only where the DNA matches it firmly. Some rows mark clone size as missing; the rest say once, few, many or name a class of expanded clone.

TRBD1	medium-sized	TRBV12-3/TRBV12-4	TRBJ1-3	TGTGCCAGCGGGACAGGGGCGAACTCTGGAAACACCATATATTTT	CASGTGANSGNTIYF
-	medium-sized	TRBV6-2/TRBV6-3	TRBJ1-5	TGTGCCAGCAGTTACTTGGCGAATCTCAATCAGCCCCAGCATTTT	CASSYLANLNQPQHF
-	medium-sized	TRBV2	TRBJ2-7	TGTGCCAGCAGTGCGGGACTCGTCTACGAGCAGTACTTC	CASSAGLVYEQYF
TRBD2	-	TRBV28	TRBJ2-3	TGTGCCAGCAGTTGGGGGGGTGGAGATACGCAGTATTTT	CASSWGGGDTQYF
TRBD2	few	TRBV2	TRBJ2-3	TGTGCCAGCAGTGAAGCAAGACTAGCACGCACAGATACGCAGTATTTT	CASSEARLARTDTQYF
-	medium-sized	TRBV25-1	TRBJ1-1	TGTGCCAGCAGATCCTATAGTTCCACTGAAGCTTTCTTT	CASRSYSSTEAFF
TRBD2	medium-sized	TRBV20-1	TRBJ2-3	TGCAGTGCTAGAGCCCTAGCGGGAGAATTAGATACGCAGTATTTT	CSARALAGELDTQYF
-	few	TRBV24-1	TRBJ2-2	TGTGCCACCAGTGAAGAGGACTCGAGGGGCACCGGGGAGCTGTTTTTT	CATSEEDSRGTGELFF
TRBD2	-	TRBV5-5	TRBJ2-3	TGTGCCAGCAGCTTGGCCGGAGCGGGGGGCCGAACAGATACGCAGTATTTT	CASSLAGAGGRTDTQYF
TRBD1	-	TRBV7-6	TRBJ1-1	TGTGCCAGCAGCCCGGGGACAGCCAACACTGAAGCTTTCTTT	CASSPGTANTEAFF
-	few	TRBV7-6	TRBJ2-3	TGTGCCAGCAGCTTAGCGGAGGCGGCTACGCAGTATTTT	CASSLAEAATQYF
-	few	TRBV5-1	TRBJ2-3	TGCGCCAGCAGCTCCGGCAGTTCAGATACGCAGTATTTT	CASSSGSSDTQYF
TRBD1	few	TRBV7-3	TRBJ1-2	TGTGCCAGCAGCCCACAGGGGGAGGGCTATGGCTACACCTTC	CASSPQGEGYGYTF
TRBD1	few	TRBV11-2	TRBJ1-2	TGTGCCAGCAGCTGGGACAGTGCGGTTGGCTACACCTTC	CASSWDSAVGYTF
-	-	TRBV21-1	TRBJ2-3	TGTGCCAGCAGCAAAGCCGGCCACACAGATACGCAGTATTTT	CASSKAGHTDTQYF
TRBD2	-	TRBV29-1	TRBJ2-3	TGCAGCGTTGAATTAGAGAGCGGGGCCTTGTATGGCACAGATACGCAGTATTTT	CSVELESGALYGTDTQYF
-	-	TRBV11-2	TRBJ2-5	TGTGCCAGCAGCTTAGAGAGTCAAGGTGGGAGGCAGTACTTC	CASSLESQGGRQYF
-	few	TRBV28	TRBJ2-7	TGTGCCAGCAGTCCCTCAGGGGAGATCTCCTACGAGCAGTACTTC	CASSPSGEISYEQYF
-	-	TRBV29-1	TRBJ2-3	TGCAGCGGTGGGCCCCTTAGCACAGATACGCAGTATTTT	CSGGPLSTDTQYF
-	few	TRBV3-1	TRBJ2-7	TGTGCCAGCAGCCAAGCAATCCCCTCCTACGAGCAGTACTTC	CASSQAIPSYEQYF
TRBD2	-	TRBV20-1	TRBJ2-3	TGCAGTGATAGAGCCCTAGCGGGAGAATTAGGTACGCAGTATTTT	CSDRALAGELGTQYF
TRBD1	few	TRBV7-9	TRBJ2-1	TGTGCCAGCAGCCCCGAACAGGGGTTGGTCAATGAGCAGTTCTTC	CASSPEQGLVNEQFF
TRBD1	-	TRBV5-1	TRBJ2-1	TGCGCCAGCAGCCCCCGGACGAGGGACAGGGGTCCTTACGAGTTCTTC	CASSPRTRDRGPYEFF
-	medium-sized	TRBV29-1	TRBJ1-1	TGCAGCGTTGATCCCGGGGCTGAAGCTTTCTTT	CSVDPGAEAFF
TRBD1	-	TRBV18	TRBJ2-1	TGTGCCAGCTCACCAGACAGGGGGAAGAATGAGCAGTTCTTC	CASSPDRGKNEQFF
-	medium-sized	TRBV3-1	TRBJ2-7	TGTGCCAGCAGCCAATGGTCCTACGAGCAGTACTTC	CASSQWSYEQYF
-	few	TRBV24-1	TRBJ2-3	TGTGCCACCAGTGACCCCCCTGGGGGCACAGATACGCAGTATTTT	CATSDPPGGTDTQYF
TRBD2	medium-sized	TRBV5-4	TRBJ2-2	TGTGCCAGCAGCTTGCTGGCGGGAGGCCACACCGGGGAGCTGTTTTTT	CASSLLAGGHTGELFF
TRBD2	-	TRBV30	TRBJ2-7	TGTGCCTGGAGTGTAATCCAGCGGGAAATCCACGAGCAGTACTTC	CAWSVIQREIHEQYF
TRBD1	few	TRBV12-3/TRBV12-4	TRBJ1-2	TGTGCCAGCAGTAGAGCCGGGACAGGGGGTGGCTACACCTTC	CASSRAGTGGGYTF